The 8 T cell receptor beta chains listed next were all sequenced from one sample in a study of T cell repertoires in cytomegalovirus infection. The antigens of these receptors remain unknown. MiXCR, applied by TCRdb to the reads, yields one record per CDR3 protein. There are a few hundred thousand distinct CDR3 sequences in the sample; about 27% occur only once, and roughly 20% lies in the top ten. Sequences were derived from cultured PBMCs, sampled from culture after CMV antigen stimulation. The receptors were gathered from a human donor in good health (CMV status not recorded). Some clones in this sample may be carry-over from other donors' samples.

This clonotype was picked up a small number of times. The chain has TRBV7-9 and TRBJ2-7; no clear D gene. Per germline, CDR1 SEHNR and CDR2 FQNEAQ (reference sequence). This CDR3 has 16 amino acids. V lost 2 bases to trimming and J lost 2 bases, with 16 bases between them. CDR3 sequence: CASSLPTQILTYEQYF. CDR3 DNA sequence: TGTGCCAGCAGCTTACCTACACAAATCTTAACCTACGAGCAGTACTTC.

This clonotype occurred a few times. The chain links TRBV25-1 to TRBJ1-1; possible D gene TRBD1, 5 bases. Germline CDR1 and CDR2: MGHDK and SYGVNS. The CDR3 sequence is 12 residues long. V lost 3 bases and J 5 bases, leaving 7 bases between the germline ends. The chain's CDR3 is CASSEGPTEAFF. In nucleotides, the CDR3 is TGTGCCAGCAGTGAGGGGCCTACTGAAGCTTTCTTT.

The rearrangement uses TRBV28 and TRBJ2-7; perhaps D is TRBD1 or TRBD2 (7 bases each). V shed 6 bases and J shed 2 bases, with 14 bases lying between them. The CDR3 covers 14 residues. The germline V gene encodes CDR1 MDHEN and CDR2 SYDVKM. CDR3 DNA: TGTGCCAGCAGGCAGGGGGGGGGACCCTACGAGCAGTACTTC. Translated, it gives CASRQGGGPYEQYF.

The chain recombines TRBV10-2 with TRBJ1-3, with a tentative D call TRBD1 (6 bases). From germline, CDR1 is WSHSY and CDR2 SAAADI. V gave up 11 bases and J gave up 4 bases, with 9 bases separating them. This CDR3 contains 11 residues. CDR3 amino acids: CACGGGNTIYF. The DNA for the CDR3 is TGCGCCTGCGGGGGCGGAAACACCATATATTTT.

This clonotype occurred many times. The V gene is TRBV24-1, the J gene TRBJ2-1, with TRBD2 matching 10 bases. This CDR3 contains 17 residues. Germline V gene sequence: CDR1 KGHDR, CDR2 SFDVKD. V trimming: 4 bases; J trimming: 2 bases; junction bases outside the gene matches: 7. CDR3 in amino acids: CATSDPTSGAPYNEQFF. The CDR3 bases are TGTGCCACCAGTGACCCAACTAGCGGGGCCCCCTACAATGAGCAGTTCTTC.

This clonotype came up a few times. This chain joins TRBV12-5 and TRBJ1-6; tentative D call: TRBD1 (6 bases). Between the trimmed V and J ends, which lost 1 base and 6 bases, there was a span of 25 bases. This CDR3 has 20 residues. CDR1 is LGHNT, CDR2 FRNRAP, per germline. CDR3 nucleotide sequence: TGTGCTAGTGGTTTGGGCCGATTCTTCAACCGGGGGACATTTAATTCACCCCTCCACTTT. Encoded protein: CASGLGRFFNRGTFNSPLHF.

The chain is built from TRBV7-9 and TRBJ2-7, with TRBD2 identical over 7 bases. In germline, CDR1 is SEHNR, CDR2 FQNEAQ (reference sequence). The V and J ends lost 8 bases and 2 bases, in that order; junction bases with no gene match: 3. The CDR3 is 12 residues long. The CDR3 DNA reads TGTGCCAGCCAAGCGGGACCCTACGAGCAGTACTTC. Its protein is CASQAGPYEQYF.

The CDR3 nucleotides read TGTGCCAGCAGCGCCTCCCCCCACACGGAAAACACCATATATTTT. Translated, it gives CASSASPHTENTIYF. The rearrangement uses TRBV9 and TRBJ1-3; D ambiguous. CDR1 and CDR2 (germline): SGDLS, YYNGEE. The V end was cut by 3 bases, the J end by 6 bases, with 16 bases between. The CDR3 is 15 residues long.